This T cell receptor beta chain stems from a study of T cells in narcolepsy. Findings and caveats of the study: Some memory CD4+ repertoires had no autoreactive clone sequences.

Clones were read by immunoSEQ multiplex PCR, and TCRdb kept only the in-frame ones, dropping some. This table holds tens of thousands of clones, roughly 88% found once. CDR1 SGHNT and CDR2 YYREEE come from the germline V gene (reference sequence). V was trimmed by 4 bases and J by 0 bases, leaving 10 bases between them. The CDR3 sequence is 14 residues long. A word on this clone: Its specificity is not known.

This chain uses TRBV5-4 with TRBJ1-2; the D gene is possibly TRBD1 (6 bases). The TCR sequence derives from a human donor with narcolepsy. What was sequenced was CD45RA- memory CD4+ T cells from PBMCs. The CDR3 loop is CASSRDIANYGYTF. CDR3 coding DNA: TGTGCCAGCAGCCGGGACATTGCTAACTATGGCTACACCTTC.